This is a list of T cell receptor beta chains from one sample in a study of vaccination and CD4 T cells after COVID-19. These TCRs' antigens remain unknown. TCRdb reanalysed the PCR reads using MiXCR and keeps one entry per CDR3 protein. Among about 19,000 distinct CDR3 sequences listed, about 80% were seen once. The starting material was CD4+ T cells from blood, cultured in vitro, obtained after SARS-CoV-2 vaccination. These receptors all come from a human donor who received a COVID-19 vaccine. The CDR3 runs from the conserved cysteine through the conserved F or W. D genes are given only for firm matches. A clone size is listed for some rows: how often the clone was seen (once, few, many), or a class if it is expanded.

TRBJ1-3 | - | - | TRBV10-1 | TGCGCCAGCAGTGAGTCGGGTCTAGACTCTGGAAACACCATATATTTT | CASSESGLDSGNTIYF
TRBJ2-1 | - | TRBD1 | TRBV7-2 | TGTGCCAGCAGCTTAGACAGGGGCTCCTACAATGAGCAGTTCTTC | CASSLDRGSYNEQFF
TRBJ1-5 | - | - | TRBV30 | TGTGCCTGGAGTTCCGGGGTTCGGCCCCAGCATTTT | CAWSSGVRPQHF
TRBJ2-3 | - | - | TRBV24-1 | TGTGCCACCAGTGATGGGGGGGGGGCTTATAGCACAGATACGCAGTATTTT | CATSDGGGAYSTDTQYF
TRBJ2-7 | - | - | TRBV2 | TGTGCCAGCAACAAGGACAGTGCCTACGAGCAGTACTTC | CASNKDSAYEQYF
TRBJ2-4 | - | - | TRBV7-6 | TGTGCCAGCAGCTTATATTCGTCGGACATTCAGTACTTC | CASSLYSSDIQYF
TRBJ1-3 | - | - | TRBV7-9 | TGTGCCAGCAGCGGACGTGACAGCCCCGGAAACACCATATATTTT | CASSGRDSPGNTIYF
TRBJ2-7 | - | - | TRBV7-8 | TGTGCCAGCAGCCCCGGCTGGGCCTACGAGCAGTACTTC | CASSPGWAYEQYF
TRBJ2-2 | - | TRBD1 | TRBV27 | TGTGCCAGCAGAAGGACAGGGCTGACGAACACCGGGGAGCTGTTTTTT | CASRRTGLTNTGELFF
TRBJ1-1 | once | - | TRBV20-1 | TGCAGTGCTACAGGGAACACTGAAGCTTTCTTT | CSATGNTEAFF
TRBJ1-6 | once | TRBD1 | TRBV20-1 | TGCAGTGCAACGGACAGGAGGGGGAATTCACCCCTCCACTTT | CSATDRRGNSPLHF
TRBJ2-3 | - | TRBD2 | TRBV2 | TGTGCCAGCAGGGGCCTAGCGGGGGGTACAGATACGCAGTATTTT | CASRGLAGGTDTQYF
TRBJ1-5 | - | - | TRBV2 | TGTGCCAGTCAGGGGACCGCCAATCAGCCCCAGCATTTT | CASQGTANQPQHF
TRBJ2-5 | - | - | TRBV18 | TGTGCCAGCTCACTCGGGGCCGACATGCAAGAGACCCAGTACTTC | CASSLGADMQETQYF
TRBJ2-3 | - | - | TRBV20-1 | TGCAGTGCTACCGGGCCGGGCCAAGGAGATACGCAGTATTTT | CSATGPGQGDTQYF
TRBJ2-3 | - | - | TRBV10-3 | TGTGCCATCAGTGAGTCGAGGAGAGATACGCAGTATTTT | CAISESRRDTQYF
TRBJ1-6 | few | - | TRBV7-9 | TGTGCCAGCAGCTTATCGGGCAGGGGCTCACCCCTCCACTTT | CASSLSGRGSPLHF
TRBJ1-2 | - | - | TRBV20-1 | TGCAGTGCTCCCGGGAGGGCATGGGGCTACACCTTC | CSAPGRAWGYTF
TRBJ1-1 | once | - | TRBV5-3 | TGTGCCAGAAGATGGAAACAGGGAAGGGGCACTGAAGCTTTCTTT | CARRWKQGRGTEAFF
TRBJ1-1 | - | TRBD1 | TRBV2 | TGTGCCAGCAGTGAAGCAGCAGGGGGAGCTTTCTTT | CASSEAAGGAFF
TRBJ2-3 | - | - | TRBV2 | TGTGCGGGGGCCCAAAGCCCAGGTAGCACAGATACGCAGTATTTT | CAGAQSPGSTDTQYF
TRBJ1-2 | - | TRBD1 | TRBV27 | TGTGCCAGCAGTACCCGACAGGGACATGGCTACACCTTC | CASSTRQGHGYTF
TRBJ2-5 | - | - | TRBV12-3/TRBV12-4 | TGTGCCAGCAGTTTGGGGGCGGCACAAGAGACCCAGTACTTC | CASSLGAAQETQYF
TRBJ1-3 | - | TRBD1 | TRBV20-1 | TGCAGTGCTAGAGGACCGGGACAGGGTGTGTCTGGAAACACCATATATTTT | CSARGPGQGVSGNTIYF